The 26 T cell receptor beta chains below all came from one sample that was sequenced in a study of blood T cell repertoires in COVID-19. Clones were sequenced by immunoSEQ multiplex PCR, and TCRdb holds only the in-frame ones, with some missing. The sample has some 200,000 clones, 75% to 85% seen once. Sequencing was carried out using peripheral blood. These receptors originate from a woman aged 25 to 39 with COVID-19, enrolled during active disease.

The V and J genes are TRBV6-5 and TRBJ1-6, with 8 nucleotides matching TRBD1. The J segment lost 0 bases and the V segment lost 6 bases, leaving 1 base of the junction unmatched. Germline assignment: CDR1 MNHEY and CDR2 SVGAGI. This CDR3 has 15 amino acids. The CDR3, as DNA: TGTGCCAGCAGGACAGGGGTCTCCTATAATTCACCCCTCCACTTT. It is translated as CASRTGVSYNSPLHF.

This chain links TRBV28 with TRBJ2-7, with 8 bases lining up with TRBD1. V dropped 7 bases and J dropped 3; count of bases not matched to a gene: 5. Germline CDR1 MDHEN, CDR2 SYDVKM. The CDR3 runs 13 residues. Written as DNA, the CDR3 is TGTGCCAGCAAGGTCGGACAGGGCTACGAGCAGTACTTC. It yields the protein CASKVGQGYEQYF.

V and J are TRBV7-2 and TRBJ2-2; tentative D call: TRBD2 (5 bases). Germline assignment: CDR1 SGHTA and CDR2 FQGNSA. V shed 1 base and J shed 4 bases, with 7 bases lying between them. The CDR3 spans 14 residues. CDR3 sequence (DNA): TGTGCCAGCAGCTTAGGGACTCGCACCGGGGAGCTGTTTTTT. Protein: CASSLGTRTGELFF.

This clone was recorded at least ten times. This chain joins TRBV7-9 and TRBJ2-2; no firm D call. This CDR3 comprises 16 residues. Germline CDR1 and CDR2: SEHNR and FQNEAQ (reference sequence). The V end lost 3 bases, the J end lost 4 bases, and 15 bases lay between the germline ends. The chain's CDR3 is CASSFPHGSSTGELFF. CDR3 bases: TGTGCCAGCAGCTTCCCGCACGGTTCGAGCACCGGGGAGCTGTTTTTT.

This chain connects TRBV7-3 to TRBJ2-1; the D gene is possibly TRBD2 (5 bases). CDR1 and CDR2 (germline): SGHTA, FQGTGA. This CDR3 contains 15 residues. Trimming stripped 1 base from V and 4 bases from J, with 11 bases between. The CDR3 nucleotides are TGTGCCAGCAGCTTAAACCCCGGGGATTACAATGAGCAGTTCTTC. It specifies CASSLNPGDYNEQFF.

The chain joins TRBV7-2 to TRBJ2-1; 13 bases agree with TRBD2. V shed 3 bases, J shed 8 bases, and the junction held 4 bases outside the gene matches. The CDR3 covers 15 residues. Germline lookup yields CDR1 SGHTA and CDR2 FQGNSA. As DNA, the CDR3 is TGTGCCAGCAGCTTTGGACTAGCGGGAGTGGATGAGCAGTTCTTC. Amino acid sequence: CASSFGLAGVDEQFF.

The CDR3 sequence is CALIKGEATEAFF. In DNA form, the CDR3 reads TGTGCCTTAATAAAGGGGGAAGCCACTGAAGCTTTCTTT. The rearrangement joins TRBV30 to TRBJ1-1, with D maybe TRBD1 (6 bases). Looked up from germline, CDR1 is GTSNPN and CDR2 is SVGIG (reference sequence). V was shortened by 7 bases and J by 4 bases, with 16 bases between the two germline ends. This CDR3 spans 13 amino acids.

This clone was found many times. The rearrangement links TRBV2 to TRBJ2-2; D gene uncertain. The V and J ends lost 3 bases and 5 bases respectively, with 13 bases between them. The CDR3 extends over 15 amino acids. Germline values: CDR1 SNHLY, CDR2 FYNNEI. CDR3 DNA: TGTGCCAGCAGTGATACGGAGTTGTGGACCGGGGAGCTGTTTTTT. It encodes CASSDTELWTGELFF.

This chain joins TRBV5-4 and TRBJ2-5; 11 nucleotides align to TRBD2. Germline CDR1 and CDR2: SGHNT and YYREEE (reference sequence). Losses at the gene ends were 4 bases for V and 4 bases for J; bases not matched to a gene: 3. This CDR3 has 14 amino acids. CDR3 DNA: TGTGCCAGCAGCCAAGGACTAGCGGGAGAGACCCAGTACTTC. Its translation is CASSQGLAGETQYF.

V gene TRBV18 combines with J gene TRBJ2-7; 7 bases match TRBD1. The ends lost 3 bases at V and 0 bases at J; junction bases unmatched: 8. CDR3 size: 16 residues. CDR1 KGHSH and CDR2 LQKENI come from the germline V gene. In DNA, the CDR3 is TGTGCCAGCTCACCCCAGGGACAGATGAGCTCCTACGAGCAGTACTTC. It translates to CASSPQGQMSSYEQYF. The full variable domain, completed using reference TRBV18 and TRBJ2-7, is NAGVMQNPRHLVRRRGQEARLRCSPMKGHSHVYWYRQLPEEGLKFMVYLQKENIIDESGMPKERFSAEFPKEGPSILRIQQVVRGDSAAYFCASSPQGQMSSYEQYFGPGTRLTVT.

V gene TRBV27 combines with J gene TRBJ2-2, with D maybe TRBD1 (5 bases). The CDR3 runs to 14 residues. Germline CDR1 MNHEY, CDR2 SMNVEV (reference sequence). The V and J ends lost 5 bases and 5 bases respectively, with 12 bases between them. The CDR3 nucleotides read TGTGCCAGCAGTCGGCCAGGGCGTACCGGGGAGCTGTTTTTT. It codes for CASSRPGRTGELFF.

V gene TRBV6-2 or TRBV6-3 combines with J gene TRBJ1-1; TRBD1 is a possible D gene (6 bases). The CDR3 has 15 amino acids. Trimming pared 6 bases from V and 0 bases from J, leaving 14 bases between. Germline values: CDR1 MNHEY, CDR2 SVGEGT. The CDR3 loop reads CASSSRGHLNTEAFF. CDR3 nucleotides: TGTGCCAGCAGCTCACGGGGACACCTGAACACTGAAGCTTTCTTT.

The V gene is TRBV9, the J gene TRBJ1-2; D uncertain. Trimming took off 4 bases at V and 6 bases at J, with 16 bases between the two ends. The CDR3 runs 14 residues. The germline gives CDR1 SGDLS, CDR2 YYNGEE. The CDR3 nucleotides are TGTGCCAGCAGCCCAACCGGGAAGGGCCATGGCTACACCTTC. Translation: CASSPTGKGHGYTF.

The chain employs TRBV7-9 and TRBJ1-2; the D is unclear. Trimming removed 5 bases from V and 4 bases from J, with 11 bases in between. Germline CDR1 is SEHNR and CDR2 is FQNEAQ (reference sequence). The CDR3 consists of 13 residues. CDR3 sequence (DNA): TGTGCCAGCAGCGCCGGAGGGAGCTATGGCTACACCTTC. This translates into CASSAGGSYGYTF.

The chain recombines TRBV27 with TRBJ1-6; 7 bases are shared with TRBD1. The CDR3 is 16 amino acids. Germline CDR1 is MNHEY and CDR2 is SMNVEV (reference sequence). V lost 4 bases and J lost 9; bases outside the gene matches: 12. In DNA, the CDR3 is TGTGCCAGCAGTTCGCACTCCGGGACAGCTAGTTCACCCCTCCACTTT. It translates to CASSSHSGTASSPLHF.

V is TRBV27 and J is TRBJ2-7; D is possibly TRBD1 (6 bases). Germline V gives CDR1 MNHEY, CDR2 SMNVEV (reference sequence). V was cut by 5 bases and J by 3 bases, with 11 bases left in between. The CDR3 sequence is 13 residues long. In DNA form, the CDR3 reads TGTGCCAGCAGTCCAGGGGATCTCTACGAGCAGTACTTC. Amino acids: CASSPGDLYEQYF.

CDR3 region: CASSHGTGGGTDTQYF. In DNA form, the CDR3 reads TGTGCCAGCAGCCACGGGACAGGGGGTGGCACAGATACGCAGTATTTT. The genes are TRBV7-9 and TRBJ2-3; 11 bases line up with TRBD1. This CDR3 has 16 amino acids. Trimming at V came to 5 bases and at J to 1 base, leaving 5 bases not matched to a gene. Germline CDR1 SEHNR, CDR2 FQNEAQ (reference sequence).

The J gene is TRBJ2-3, the V gene TRBV10-3, with 13 bases matching TRBD2. Germline V gene sequence: CDR1 ENHRY, CDR2 SYGVKD. The CDR3 spans 18 residues. V was pared by 7 bases and J by 0 bases, with 10 bases of the junction left unmatched. The CDR3 here is CAIKSGTSGVTSTDTQYF. CDR3 DNA sequence: TGTGCCATCAAGTCCGGGACTAGCGGGGTTACTAGCACAGATACGCAGTATTTT.

The chain links TRBV30 to TRBJ1-1; D remains unclear. Trimming shortened V by 3 bases and J by 7 bases, and 12 bases separated the two germline ends. Germline V lookup: CDR1 GTSNPN, CDR2 SVGIG (reference sequence). The CDR3 runs 12 residues. CDR3 sequence (DNA): TGTGCCTGGAGCCCGCAGTCTTTTGAAGCTTTCTTT. Amino acids: CAWSPQSFEAFF.

This chain joins TRBV3-1 (or the pseudogene TRBV3-2) and TRBJ2-2, with TRBD2 matching 9 bases. The CDR3 sequence is 16 residues long. The germline gives CDR1 LGHDT, CDR2 YNNKEL (reference sequence). J was trimmed by 6 bases and V by 3 bases; bases with no gene match: 8. DNA for the CDR3: TGTGCCAGCAGCCAGTCCCCGGGACTAGCAGCCGGGGAGCTGTTTTTT. Protein sequence: CASSQSPGLAAGELFF.

The chain combines TRBV13 with TRBJ2-1; 7 nucleotides match TRBD2. In germline, CDR1 is PRHDT, CDR2 FYEKMQ (reference sequence). This CDR3 contains 14 residues. Trimming took 7 bases from V and 3 from J; bases not matched to a gene: 6. The CDR3 DNA reads as TGTGCCAGCAAGGCGGGAGTCAGCTACAATGAGCAGTTCTTC. This gives the protein CASKAGVSYNEQFF.

The chain has TRBV27 and TRBJ2-3, with TRBD1 matching over 10 bases. This CDR3 region has 14 residues. Trimming cost V 6 bases and J 6 bases; bases outside gene matches: 6. Per the germline V gene, CDR1 is MNHEY and CDR2 is SMNVEV (reference sequence). CDR3 region: CASRLTGGADTQYF. The CDR3 coding sequence is TGTGCCAGCAGATTGACAGGGGGCGCGGATACGCAGTATTTT.

The V and J genes are TRBV29-1 and TRBJ1-5; TRBD1 matches at 9 bases. The germline gives CDR1 SQVTM, CDR2 ANQGSEA. V was clipped by 6 bases and J by 5 bases; unmatched bases: 5. The length of the CDR3 is 13 residues. This CDR3 is CSVGDRADQPQHF. The DNA for the CDR3 is TGCAGCGTCGGGGACAGGGCGGATCAGCCCCAGCATTTT. The complete variable domain, with remaining parts taken from reference TRBV29-1 and TRBJ1-5, reads SAVISQKPSRDICQRGTSLTIQCQVDSQVTMMFWYRQQPGQSLTLIATANQGSEATYESGFVIDKFPISRPNLTFSTLTVSNMSPEDSSIYLCSVGDRADQPQHFGDGTRLSIL.

The genes are TRBV5-1 and TRBJ2-2, with a tentative D call TRBD2 (6 bases). V was pared by 0 bases and J by 5 bases, with 8 bases between. The CDR3 consists of 14 residues. Per germline, CDR1 SGHRS and CDR2 YFSETQ. CDR3 nucleotide sequence: TGCGCCAGCAGCTTGGCGGGGGAAACCGGGGAGCTGTTTTTT. The encoded protein is CASSLAGETGELFF.

V and J are TRBV3-1 (or the pseudogene TRBV3-2) and TRBJ2-4; TRBD2 matches at 11 bases. Germline trimming cut 4 bases from V and 6 bases from J; bases unmatched to any gene: 2. Germline V gene lookup returns CDR1 LGHDT and CDR2 YNNKEL (reference sequence). This CDR3 contains 14 residues. The CDR3 spells CASSLGTSGNIQYF. DNA for the CDR3: TGTGCCAGCAGCCTCGGGACTAGCGGAAACATTCAGTACTTC.

V gene TRBV28 combines with J gene TRBJ2-2; 8 positions match TRBD1. The CDR3 runs 17 residues. CDR1 MDHEN and CDR2 SYDVKM come from the germline V gene. Trimming at V came to 5 bases and at J to 5 bases, leaving 13 bases not matched to a gene. The CDR3 DNA is TGTGCCAGCAGTCTAGGGGCCTGGACAGGGATTACCGGGGAGCTGTTTTTT. Translating it yields CASSLGAWTGITGELFF. The full variable domain, with the rest looked up from reference TRBV28 and TRBJ2-2, is DVKVTQSSRYLVKRTGEKVFLECVQDMDHENMFWYRQDPGLGLRLIYFSYDVKMKEKGDIPEGYSVSREKKERFSLILESASTNQTSMYLCASSLGAWTGITGELFFGEGSRLTVL.